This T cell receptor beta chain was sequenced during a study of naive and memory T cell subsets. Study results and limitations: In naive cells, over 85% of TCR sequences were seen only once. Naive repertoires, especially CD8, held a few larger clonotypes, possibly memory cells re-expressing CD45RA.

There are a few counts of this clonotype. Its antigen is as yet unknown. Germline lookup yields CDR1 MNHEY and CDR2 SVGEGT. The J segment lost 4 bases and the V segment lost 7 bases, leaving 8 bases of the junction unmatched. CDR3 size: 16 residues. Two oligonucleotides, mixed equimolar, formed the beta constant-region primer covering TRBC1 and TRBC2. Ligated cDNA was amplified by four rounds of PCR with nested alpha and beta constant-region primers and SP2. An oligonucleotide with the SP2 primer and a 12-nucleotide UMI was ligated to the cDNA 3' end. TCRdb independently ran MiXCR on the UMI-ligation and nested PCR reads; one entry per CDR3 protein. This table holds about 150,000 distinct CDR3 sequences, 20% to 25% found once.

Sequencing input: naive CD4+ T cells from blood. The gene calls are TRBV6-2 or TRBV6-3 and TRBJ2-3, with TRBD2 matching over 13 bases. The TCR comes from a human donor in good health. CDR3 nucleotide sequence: TGTGCCAGCAAAATAAGGACTAGCGGGAGTCCAGATACGCAGTATTTT. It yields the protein CASKIRTSGSPDTQYF.